One and the same sample provided the 20 T cell receptor beta chains below, sequenced in a study of blood T cells in healthy people across ages. Sample-barcoded 5' priming and a J-beta primer mix drove a second PCR of roughly 7 to 11 cycles. TCRdb re-called the 5' RACE reads through MiXCR, storing one row per CDR3 protein. Of over 500,000 distinct CDR3 sequences listed, 40% to 65% were seen once; the top ten hold roughly 14%. Specimen: blood. These TCRs come from a woman of 80 years or more in good health.

This clonotype was seen repeatedly, ten times or more. The V gene is TRBV20-1, the J gene TRBJ2-3; 8 bases are shared with TRBD2. The CDR3 extends over 14 amino acids. V trimming: 1 base; J trimming: 4 bases; junction bases outside the gene matches: 4. The germline V gene has CDR1 DFQATT and CDR2 SNEGSKA (reference sequence). The CDR3 DNA follows: TGCAGTGCTAGAGGGACTAGCCGGGCAGATACGCAGTATTTT. Translation gives CSARGTSRADTQYF.

This chain links TRBV5-1 with TRBJ2-1; 8 nucleotides align to TRBD2. The end of the DNA fits TRBJ2-7 better, so the J call may be wrong. The CDR3 loop spans 15 amino acids. Germline CDR1 and CDR2: SGHRS and YFSETQ. Here the CDR3 DNA reads TGCGCCAGCAGCTTGGGACTAGCGTTCTACAATGAGCAGTACTTC. Translated: CASSLGLAFYNEQYF.

About this clonotype: A much larger clone is a single base away; this may be a read error. The CDR3 nucleotides are TGCGCCAGCAGCTTTGGACAGAAAACCCCCTACGAGCAGTACTTC. This encodes CASSFGQKTPYEQYF. The chain joins TRBV5-1 to TRBJ2-7; the D gene is possibly TRBD1 (6 bases). This CDR3 has 15 residues. With 2 bases removed from V and 2 bases from J, the gap between germline ends came to 14 bases. CDR1 is SGHRS and CDR2 is YFSETQ in the germline V gene.

The gene calls are TRBV20-1 and TRBJ2-1; weak D call: TRBD2 (5 bases). The CDR3 consists of 18 residues. CDR1 is DFQATT, CDR2 SNEGSKA, per germline (reference sequence). The V and J ends lost 6 bases and 6 bases respectively, with 30 bases between them. For the CDR3, the DNA is TGCAGTGCGAGCACGGCTGGGCGCGGAGGTACCGTTTTCAATGAGCAGTTCTTC. Translation: CSASTAGRGGTVFNEQFF.

The J gene is TRBJ1-4, the V gene TRBV2; D is possibly TRBD1 (5 bases). CDR1 is SNHLY, CDR2 FYNNEI, per germline. The CDR3 extends over 14 amino acids. The V and J ends lost 7 bases and 0 bases respectively, with 9 bases between them. The CDR3 protein is CASTDRSTNEKLFF. As DNA, the CDR3 is TGTGCCAGCACCGACAGATCAACTAATGAAAAACTGTTTTTT.

This clonotype was counted only a few times. The rearrangement joins TRBV5-1 to TRBJ1-1; D not resolved. Germline V gene sequence: CDR1 SGHRS, CDR2 YFSETQ. This CDR3 has 16 residues. V was clipped by 4 bases and J by 0 bases, with 16 bases between them. CDR3 sequence reads: CASSPRQLGMNTEAFF. CDR3 sequence (DNA): TGCGCCAGCAGCCCCCGTCAGCTGGGTATGAACACTGAAGCTTTCTTT.

The rearrangement links TRBV14 to TRBJ2-7, with D tentatively TRBD1 or TRBD2 (5 bases each). Germline assignment: CDR1 SGHDN and CDR2 FVKESK. The CDR3 runs to 16 residues. The V gene lost 2 bases and the J gene lost 3 bases, with 17 bases spanning the gap. The CDR3 loop reads CASSQRPGTRHYEQYF. CDR3 bases: TGTGCCAGCAGCCAAAGGCCCGGGACGCGTCACTACGAGCAGTACTTC.

The J gene is TRBJ2-4, the V gene TRBV7-9, with 8 bases aligning to TRBD2. Per germline, CDR1 SEHNR and CDR2 FQNEAQ (reference sequence). The CDR3 spans 14 residues. Trimming removed 1 base from V and 13 bases from J; junction bases left unmatched: 9. CDR3 sequence (DNA): TGTGCCAGCAGCTTAGTCGGGGGGGCCTACAAGCAGTACTTC. Translating it yields CASSLVGGAYKQYF.

This rearrangement joins TRBV7-2 to TRBJ2-3; the D gene is possibly TRBD1 (6 bases). Germline V gene lookup returns CDR1 SGHTA and CDR2 FQGNSA. CDR3 length: 14 residues. Trimming pared 5 bases from V and 1 base from J, leaving 10 bases between. The CDR3 DNA reads TGTGCCAGCAGCCAGGACAGTCGCACAGATACGCAGTATTTT. Translating it yields CASSQDSRTDTQYF.

In its sample, this clonotype was seen a few times. The chain recombines TRBV9 with TRBJ2-3, with TRBD2 matching over 14 bases. The junction had 4 bases not matched to a gene; V was cut back by 4 bases and J by 6 bases. The germline V gene encodes CDR1 SGDLS and CDR2 YYNGEE. CDR3 length equals 15 residues. In nucleotides, the CDR3 is TGTGCCAGCAGCCAGGGACTAGCGGGAGTGGATACGCAGTATTTT. Its protein is CASSQGLAGVDTQYF. The variable domain in full, with the rest retrieved from reference TRBV9 and TRBJ2-3, is DSGVTQTPKHLITATGQRVTLRCSPRSGDLSVYWYQQSLDQGLQFLIQYYNGEERAKGNILERFSAQQFPDLHSELNLSSLELGDSALYFCASSQGLAGVDTQYFGPGTRLTVL.

The chain uses TRBV20-1 and TRBJ2-3; 10 nucleotides align to TRBD2. Per the germline V gene, CDR1 is DFQATT and CDR2 is SNEGSKA (reference sequence). The CDR3 totals 16 residues. The ends lost 2 bases at V and 4 bases at J; junction bases unmatched: 9. This chain's CDR3 is CSARRVAGGDADTQYF. CDR3 in DNA: TGCAGTGCTAGACGGGTAGCGGGGGGTGATGCAGATACGCAGTATTTT.

This clonotype turned up a few times. The chain has TRBV29-1 and TRBJ2-1; a weak D match, TRBD2 (6 bases). Trimming cost V 1 base and J 6 bases, with 10 bases left between them. Germline V gene lookup returns CDR1 SQVTM and CDR2 ANQGSEA. This CDR3 is built from 13 residues. CDR3: CSVEVGGSNEQFF. The CDR3 nucleotides read TGCAGCGTTGAAGTCGGGGGTAGCAATGAGCAGTTCTTC.

The chain combines TRBV28 with TRBJ1-6; D is unresolved. Trimming stripped 8 bases from V and 6 bases from J, with 5 bases between. In germline, CDR1 is MDHEN, CDR2 SYDVKM. The CDR3 runs 11 residues. The chain's CDR3 is CASHSNSPLHF. As DNA, the CDR3 is TGTGCCAGCCACAGTAATTCACCCCTCCACTTT.

In this sample, this clonotype turned up many times. The V gene is TRBV6-5, the J gene TRBJ1-6; TRBD1 is a possible D gene (6 bases). CDR1 is MNHEY and CDR2 is SVGAGI in the germline V gene. Trimming left V 2 bases short and J 9 bases short, with 14 bases between. CDR3 length: 15 amino acids. The CDR3 loop is CASSYMAGATSPLHF. The DNA of the CDR3 is TGTGCCAGCAGTTACATGGCAGGGGCAACTTCACCCCTCCACTTT.

This clonotype was recorded only once. This could be a read error, since a much larger clone is one nucleotide away. The rearrangement joins TRBV7-9 to TRBJ2-5, with D unclear. CDR1 SEHNR and CDR2 FQNEAQ come from the germline V gene (reference sequence). The CDR3 spans 13 residues. CDR3 sequence (DNA): TGTGCCAGCAGCGTAGCTTCGGGTCCCAAATGGTACTTC. Its protein is CASSVASGPKWYF. Complete variable domain (other parts from reference TRBV7-9 and TRBJ2-5): DTGVSQNPRHKITKRGQNVTFRCDPISEHNRLYWYRQTLGQGPEFLTYFQNEAQLEKSRLLSDRFSAERPKGSFSTLEIQRTEQGDSAMYLCASSVASGPKWYFGPGTRLLVL.

For this clonotype: This may arise from a read error, as a much more abundant clone is one base away. V gene TRBV24-1 combines with J gene TRBJ2-5; no clear D gene. V dropped 5 bases and J dropped 5 bases, with 14 bases sitting between them. CDR1 KGHDR and CDR2 SFDVKD come from the germline V gene. CDR3 size: 14 residues. CDR3 amino acids: CATSGTSGLETQYF. CDR3 DNA: TGTGCCACCAGTGGCACATCCGGGTTGGAGACCCAGTACTTC.

The rearrangement links TRBV15 to TRBJ1-2; TRBD1 is a possible D gene (5 bases). Trimming shortened V by 1 base and J by 4 bases, and 10 bases separated the two germline ends. This CDR3 has 14 amino acids. The germline V gene encodes CDR1 LNHNV and CDR2 YYDKDF (reference sequence). The CDR3 here is CATSRGLGAYGYTF. The CDR3, as DNA: TGTGCCACCAGCAGAGGTCTCGGGGCCTATGGCTACACCTTC.

The V call is TRBV15, the J call TRBJ2-1, with no clear D. The CDR3 loop spans 14 amino acids. Germline V gene sequence: CDR1 LNHNV, CDR2 YYDKDF (reference sequence). V was trimmed by 1 base and J by 0 bases, leaving 4 bases between them. As DNA, the CDR3 is TGTGCCACCAGCAGAGGTGTCTCCTACAATGAGCAGTTCTTC. Protein product: CATSRGVSYNEQFF.

The V call is TRBV29-1, the J call TRBJ2-3, with TRBD2 identical over 8 bases. Germline assignment: CDR1 SQVTM and CDR2 ANQGSEA. The CDR3 has 13 residues. V lost 6 bases, J lost 5 bases, and 7 bases stayed unmatched. The CDR3 bases are TGCAGCGTCTGTTCGGGACTAGGAGATACGCAGTATTTT. Translating it yields CSVCSGLGDTQYF.

The V call is TRBV3-1, the J call TRBJ2-7, with 8 bases lining up with TRBD1. This CDR3 region has 16 residues. The V segment lost 1 base and the J segment 2 bases; nucleotides outside the gene matches: 7. Germline lookup yields CDR1 LGHDT and CDR2 YNNKEL (reference sequence). CDR3 region: CASSQAQGVLPYEQYF. In DNA form, the CDR3 reads TGTGCCAGCAGCCAAGCACAGGGGGTGCTACCCTACGAGCAGTACTTC.